This is a list of T cell receptor beta chains from one sample in a study of beta chain features in type 1 diabetes. Libraries were prepared by immunoSEQ multiplex PCR; TCRdb keeps only in-frame clonotypes and omits some of them. Of 300,000 to 350,000 clones listed, roughly a tenth are singletons. Material: central memory CD4+ T cells from blood. Every receptor here comes from a man younger than 40 with type 1 diabetes. The CDR3 runs from the conserved cysteine through the conserved F or W. A D gene is named only where the DNA matches it firmly. The size of a clone is reported for some rows only, either as once, few or many, or as a class for expanded clones.

v_gene: TRBV29-1
d_gene: -
abundance: few
len: 14
j_gene: TRBJ1-1
CDR3aa: CSVQQFPRDTEAFF
CDR3nt: TGCAGCGTACAACAGTTCCCCCGTGACACTGAAGCTTTCTTT

v_gene: TRBV7-2
d_gene: -
abundance: many
len: 14
j_gene: TRBJ2-5
CDR3aa: CASSLDGGKKTQYF
CDR3nt: TGTGCCAGCAGCTTAGACGGGGGCAAAAAGACCCAGTACTTC

v_gene: TRBV7-2
d_gene: -
abundance: -
len: 13
j_gene: TRBJ1-2
CDR3aa: CASSLGFVDGYTF
CDR3nt: TGTGCCAGCAGCTTAGGGTTTGTTGATGGCTACACCTTC

v_gene: TRBV5-1
d_gene: TRBD1
abundance: -
len: 16
j_gene: TRBJ1-4
CDR3aa: CASSPGQGATNEKLFF
CDR3nt: TGCGCCAGCAGCCCCGGACAGGGAGCAACTAATGAAAAACTGTTTTTT

v_gene: TRBV19
d_gene: -
abundance: few
len: 15
j_gene: TRBJ2-2
CDR3aa: CASSIGRGHTGELFF
CDR3nt: TGTGCCAGTAGTATAGGAAGGGGTCACACCGGGGAGCTGTTTTTT

v_gene: TRBV10-3
d_gene: TRBD1
abundance: -
len: 14
j_gene: TRBJ1-1
CDR3aa: CAISPQGRETEAFF
CDR3nt: TGTGCCATCAGCCCACAGGGGAGGGAAACTGAAGCTTTCTTT

v_gene: TRBV4-3
d_gene: -
abundance: few
len: 14
j_gene: TRBJ1-1
CDR3aa: CASSQAGTGTEAFF
CDR3nt: TGCGCCAGCAGCCAAGCCGGGACGGGGACTGAAGCTTTCTTT

v_gene: TRBV14
d_gene: -
abundance: -
len: 15
j_gene: TRBJ1-1
CDR3aa: CASSQRSVGSTEAFF
CDR3nt: TGTGCCAGCAGCCAAAGGTCAGTTGGGAGCACTGAAGCTTTCTTT

v_gene: TRBV7-2
d_gene: TRBD1
abundance: few
len: 14
j_gene: TRBJ2-5
CDR3aa: CASSLDRGGETQYF
CDR3nt: TGTGCCAGCAGCTTGGACAGGGGGGGAGAGACCCAGTACTTC

v_gene: TRBV14
d_gene: -
abundance: -
len: 13
j_gene: TRBJ1-1
CDR3aa: CASSQAKNTEAFF
CDR3nt: TGTGCCAGCAGCCAAGCCAAGAACACTGAAGCTTTCTTT

v_gene: TRBV7-9
d_gene: TRBD1
abundance: few
len: 15
j_gene: TRBJ2-2
CDR3aa: CASSTGVVNTGELFF
CDR3nt: TGTGCCAGCAGCACAGGGGTCGTGAACACCGGGGAGCTGTTTTTT

v_gene: TRBV7-8
d_gene: -
abundance: -
len: 16
j_gene: TRBJ1-5
CDR3aa: CASSLVGREGHQPQHF
CDR3nt: TGTGCCAGCAGCTTAGTGGGCAGGGAAGGCCATCAGCCCCAGCATTTT

v_gene: TRBV5-4
d_gene: -
abundance: few
len: 15
j_gene: TRBJ2-3
CDR3aa: CASSSDRRRTDTQYF
CDR3nt: TGTGCCAGCAGCTCCGACAGGAGACGCACAGATACGCAGTATTTT

v_gene: TRBV5-1
d_gene: -
abundance: -
len: 15
j_gene: TRBJ2-5
CDR3aa: CASSRTGTTVETQYF
CDR3nt: TGCGCCAGCAGCCGGACCGGGACAACAGTCGAGACCCAGTACTTC

v_gene: TRBV19
d_gene: TRBD1
abundance: few
len: 15
j_gene: TRBJ1-1
CDR3aa: CASSPRTGGRREAFF
CDR3nt: TGTGCCAGTAGTCCTCGGACAGGGGGTAGGAGGGAAGCTTTCTTT

v_gene: TRBV25-1
d_gene: TRBD1
abundance: -
len: 16
j_gene: TRBJ1-1
CDR3aa: CASSNSWTGGNTEAFF
CDR3nt: TGTGCCAGCAGTAATTCTTGGACAGGGGGGAACACTGAAGCTTTCTTT

v_gene: TRBV30
d_gene: TRBD1
abundance: few
len: 12
j_gene: TRBJ1-2
CDR3aa: CAWTGGSWGYTF
CDR3nt: TGTGCCTGGACAGGGGGATCCTGGGGCTACACCTTC

v_gene: TRBV4-2
d_gene: TRBD2
abundance: -
len: 18
j_gene: TRBJ2-7
CDR3aa: CASSQEGLAGGFSYEQYF
CDR3nt: TGTGCCAGCAGCCAGGAGGGACTAGCGGGGGGCTTCTCCTACGAGCAGTACTTC

v_gene: TRBV9
d_gene: -
abundance: -
len: 14
j_gene: TRBJ2-6
CDR3aa: CASSSLSGANVLTF
CDR3nt: TGTGCCAGCAGCTCTCTCTCTGGGGCCAACGTCCTGACTTTC

v_gene: TRBV30
d_gene: -
abundance: -
len: 15
j_gene: TRBJ2-5
CDR3aa: CAWSGPSDPGETQYF
CDR3nt: TGTGCCTGGAGTGGCCCCTCGGACCCTGGGGAGACCCAGTACTTC

v_gene: TRBV28
d_gene: -
abundance: many
len: 12
j_gene: TRBJ1-2
CDR3aa: CASTGPPGGYTF
CDR3nt: TGTGCCAGCACGGGGCCTCCTGGTGGCTACACCTTC

v_gene: TRBV30
d_gene: -
abundance: few
len: 10
j_gene: TRBJ1-1
CDR3aa: CAGTALEAFF
CDR3nt: TGTGCCGGGACGGCCCTCGAGGCTTTCTTT

v_gene: TRBV2
d_gene: -
abundance: few
len: 12
j_gene: TRBJ1-5
CDR3aa: CASSFKIQPQHF
CDR3nt: TGTGCCAGCAGTTTTAAGATTCAGCCCCAGCATTTT

v_gene: TRBV4-3
d_gene: -
abundance: few
len: 15
j_gene: TRBJ2-2
CDR3aa: CASSQDAQGTGELFF
CDR3nt: TGCGCCAGCAGCCAAGATGCGCAGGGCACCGGGGAGCTGTTTTTT

v_gene: TRBV5-4
d_gene: -
abundance: many
len: 12
j_gene: TRBJ2-1
CDR3aa: CASSQGGEPPVF
CDR3nt: TGTGCCAGCAGTCAGGGGGGGGAGCCTCCGGTCTTC

v_gene: TRBV19
d_gene: -
abundance: many
len: 16
j_gene: TRBJ2-5
CDR3aa: CASSIGQTLTKETQYF
CDR3nt: TGTGCCAGTAGTATAGGACAGACCTTGACCAAAGAGACCCAGTACTTC

v_gene: TRBV2
d_gene: TRBD1
abundance: -
len: 13
j_gene: TRBJ2-5
CDR3aa: CASARGSGETQYF
CDR3nt: TGTGCCAGCGCCAGGGGGTCTGGGGAGACCCAGTACTTC

v_gene: TRBV10-3
d_gene: TRBD1
abundance: -
len: 14
j_gene: TRBJ1-5
CDR3aa: CAIGETGDNQPQHF
CDR3nt: TGTGCCATCGGGGAGACAGGGGACAATCAGCCCCAGCATTTT

v_gene: TRBV23-1
d_gene: -
abundance: -
len: 15
j_gene: TRBJ2-7
CDR3aa: CASSQSGKGEYEQYF
CDR3nt: TGCGCCAGCAGTCAATCTGGAAAGGGGGAATACGAGCAGTACTTC

v_gene: TRBV28
d_gene: TRBD1
abundance: few
len: 13
j_gene: TRBJ1-2
CDR3aa: CASRLQGAESYTF
CDR3nt: TGTGCCAGCAGACTACAGGGGGCAGAGAGCTACACCTTC

v_gene: TRBV2
d_gene: TRBD2
abundance: -
len: 16
j_gene: TRBJ2-1
CDR3aa: CASSEWLAGGRNAQFF
CDR3nt: TGTGCCAGCAGTGAATGGCTAGCGGGGGGCCGTAATGCGCAGTTCTTC

v_gene: TRBV28
d_gene: -
abundance: few
len: 12
j_gene: TRBJ1-2
CDR3aa: CASSGREDGYTF
CDR3nt: TGTGCCAGCAGTGGCAGGGAGGACGGCTACACCTTC

v_gene: TRBV7-2
d_gene: TRBD1
abundance: few
len: 14
j_gene: TRBJ1-1
CDR3aa: CASSFPDRSTEAFF
CDR3nt: TGTGCCAGCAGCTTCCCGGACAGGTCCACTGAAGCTTTCTTT

v_gene: TRBV18
d_gene: -
abundance: many
len: 13
j_gene: TRBJ2-5
CDR3aa: CASSPRDQETQYF
CDR3nt: TGTGCCAGCTCACCACGGGATCAAGAGACCCAGTACTTC

v_gene: TRBV6-1
d_gene: -
abundance: few
len: 16
j_gene: TRBJ1-6
CDR3aa: CASSESPGRGNSPLHF
CDR3nt: TGTGCCAGCAGTGAATCCCCAGGGAGGGGTAATTCACCCCTCCACTTT

v_gene: TRBV9
d_gene: TRBD1
abundance: -
len: 14
j_gene: TRBJ1-6
CDR3aa: CASSPGTANSPLHF
CDR3nt: TGTGCCAGCAGCCCCGGGACAGCAAATTCACCCCTCCACTTT

v_gene: TRBV5-1
d_gene: -
abundance: -
len: 12
j_gene: TRBJ2-3
CDR3aa: CASSLPSDTQYF
CDR3nt: TGCGCCAGCAGCTTGCCATCAGATACGCAGTATTTT

v_gene: TRBV7-9
d_gene: TRBD2
abundance: -
len: 13
j_gene: TRBJ2-5
CDR3aa: CALSTGGWETQYF
CDR3nt: TGTGCCCTCTCAACGGGGGGATGGGAGACCCAGTACTTC

v_gene: TRBV5-8
d_gene: TRBD1
abundance: -
len: 16
j_gene: TRBJ2-2
CDR3aa: CASSLGRGSGTGELFF
CDR3nt: TGTGCCAGCAGCTTAGGCAGGGGGAGCGGCACCGGGGAGCTGTTTTTT

v_gene: TRBV29-1
d_gene: -
abundance: few
len: 14
j_gene: TRBJ1-2
CDR3aa: CSVELLRVGYGYTF
CDR3nt: TGCAGCGTTGAACTGCTCAGGGTGGGCTATGGCTACACCTTC

v_gene: TRBV5-1
d_gene: -
abundance: few
len: 13
j_gene: TRBJ1-2
CDR3aa: CASSLDVYYGYTF
CDR3nt: TGCGCCAGCAGCTTGGATGTCTACTATGGCTACACCTTC

v_gene: TRBV5-1
d_gene: -
abundance: -
len: 16
j_gene: TRBJ2-2
CDR3aa: CASSFEGALPPGELFF
CDR3nt: TGCGCCAGCAGCTTTGAAGGGGCCCTCCCCCCCGGGGAGCTGTTTTTT

v_gene: TRBV9
d_gene: -
abundance: -
len: 14
j_gene: TRBJ1-6
CDR3aa: CASSGDRSSSPLHF
CDR3nt: TGTGCCAGCAGCGGGGATCGATCAAGTTCACCCCTCCACTTT

v_gene: TRBV2
d_gene: TRBD1
abundance: few
len: 14
j_gene: TRBJ2-3
CDR3aa: CASDQGARTDTQYF
CDR3nt: TGTGCCAGCGATCAGGGGGCGCGCACAGATACGCAGTATTTT

v_gene: TRBV6-1
d_gene: TRBD2
abundance: -
len: 19
j_gene: TRBJ2-3
CDR3aa: CASSAIPGLAGRDTDTQYF
CDR3nt: TGTGCCAGCAGTGCAATACCGGGACTAGCGGGGAGGGACACAGATACGCAGTATTTT

v_gene: TRBV7-2
d_gene: -
abundance: few
len: 12
j_gene: TRBJ2-1
CDR3aa: CASSLDALEQFF
CDR3nt: TGTGCCAGCAGCTTAGATGCCCTAGAGCAGTTCTTC

v_gene: TRBV19
d_gene: -
abundance: -
len: 12
j_gene: TRBJ2-7
CDR3aa: CASSQGRNEQYF
CDR3nt: TGTGCCAGTAGTCAAGGACGGAACGAGCAGTACTTC

v_gene: TRBV19
d_gene: -
abundance: -
len: 13
j_gene: TRBJ1-2
CDR3aa: CASSPRAGYGYTF
CDR3nt: TGTGCCAGTAGCCCCCGGGCGGGCTATGGCTACACCTTC

v_gene: TRBV7-2
d_gene: TRBD1
abundance: few
len: 15
j_gene: TRBJ1-3
CDR3aa: CASSAGGIWGNTIYF
CDR3nt: TGTGCCAGCAGCGCAGGGGGCATCTGGGGAAACACCATATATTTT

v_gene: TRBV18
d_gene: TRBD2
abundance: once
len: 15
j_gene: TRBJ2-7
CDR3aa: CASSRWTSGGHEQYF
CDR3nt: TGTGCCAGCTCGCGATGGACTAGCGGGGGACACGAGCAGTACTTC

v_gene: TRBV7-2
d_gene: TRBD1
abundance: -
len: 13
j_gene: TRBJ2-7
CDR3aa: CASSPGTVREQYF
CDR3nt: TGTGCCAGCAGCCCCGGGACAGTTCGCGAGCAGTACTTC

v_gene: TRBV10-3
d_gene: TRBD1
abundance: few
len: 15
j_gene: TRBJ2-5
CDR3aa: CAISRGQGGQETQYF
CDR3nt: TGTGCCATCAGTAGGGGACAGGGAGGGCAAGAGACCCAGTACTTC

v_gene: TRBV18
d_gene: TRBD1
abundance: few
len: 15
j_gene: TRBJ2-7
CDR3aa: CASSPVWTGGDEQYF
CDR3nt: TGTGCCAGCTCACCAGTTTGGACAGGGGGTGACGAGCAGTACTTC

v_gene: TRBV6-5
d_gene: -
abundance: few
len: 15
j_gene: TRBJ2-7
CDR3aa: CASTLMRGSSYEQYF
CDR3nt: TGTGCCAGCACCCTAATGAGGGGAAGCTCCTACGAGCAGTACTTC

v_gene: TRBV28
d_gene: -
abundance: -
len: 14
j_gene: TRBJ2-5
CDR3aa: CASSLMGAEETQYF
CDR3nt: TGTGCCAGCAGTTTAATGGGGGCGGAGGAGACCCAGTACTTC